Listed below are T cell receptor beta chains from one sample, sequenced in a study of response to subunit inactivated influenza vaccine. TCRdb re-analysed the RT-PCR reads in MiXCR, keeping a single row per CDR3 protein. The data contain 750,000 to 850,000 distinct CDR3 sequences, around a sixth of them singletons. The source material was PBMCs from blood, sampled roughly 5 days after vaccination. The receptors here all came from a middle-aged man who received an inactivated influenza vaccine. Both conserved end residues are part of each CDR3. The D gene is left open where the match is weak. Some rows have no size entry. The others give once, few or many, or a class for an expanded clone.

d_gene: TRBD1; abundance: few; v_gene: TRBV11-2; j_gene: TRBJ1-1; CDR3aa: CASSLAGGMNTEAFF; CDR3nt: TGTGCCAGCAGCTTGGCAGGGGGAATGAACACTGAAGCTTTCTTT
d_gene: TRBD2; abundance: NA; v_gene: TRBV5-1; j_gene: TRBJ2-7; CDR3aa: CASSLGGLAKYEQYF; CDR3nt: TGCGCCAGCAGCTTGGGGGGACTAGCGAAGTACGAGCAGTACTTC
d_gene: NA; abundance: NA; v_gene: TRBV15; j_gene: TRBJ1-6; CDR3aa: CATSRDPGGSGSPLHF; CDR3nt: TGTGCCACCAGCAGAGATCCGGGAGGTTCAGGTTCACCCCTCCACTTT
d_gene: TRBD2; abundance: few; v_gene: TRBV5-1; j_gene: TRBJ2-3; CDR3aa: CASSGRTSGASTDTQYF; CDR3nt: TGCGCCAGCAGCGGACGGACTAGCGGGGCTAGCACAGATACGCAGTATTTT
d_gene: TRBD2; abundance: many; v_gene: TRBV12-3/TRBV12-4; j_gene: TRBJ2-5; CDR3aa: CASSTISGRGETQYF; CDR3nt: TGTGCCAGCAGTACCATCAGCGGGAGAGGAGAGACCCAGTACTTC
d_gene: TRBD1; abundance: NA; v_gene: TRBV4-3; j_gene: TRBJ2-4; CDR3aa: CASSQDLTGGAKNIQYF; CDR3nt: TGCGCCAGCAGCCAAGATCTCACAGGGGGAGCCAAAAACATTCAGTACTTC
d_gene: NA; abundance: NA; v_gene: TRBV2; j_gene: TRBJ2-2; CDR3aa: CASRFGTRNTGELFF; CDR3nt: TGTGCCAGCCGATTCGGGACACGAAACACCGGGGAGCTGTTTTTT
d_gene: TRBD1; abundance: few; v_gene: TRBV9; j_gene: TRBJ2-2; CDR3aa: CASSAGTGQAGELFF; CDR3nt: TGTGCCAGCAGCGCAGGGACAGGTCAAGCCGGGGAGCTGTTTTTT
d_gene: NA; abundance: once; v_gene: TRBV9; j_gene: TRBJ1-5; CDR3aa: CASSVDVGNQPQHF; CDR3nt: TGTGCCAGCAGCGTAGATGTTGGCAATCAGCCCCAGCATTTT
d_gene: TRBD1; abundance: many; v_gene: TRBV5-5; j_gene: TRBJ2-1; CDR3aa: CASSLLDRGLWNEQFF; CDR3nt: TGTGCCAGCAGCTTGCTGGACAGGGGGCTTTGGAATGAGCAGTTCTTC
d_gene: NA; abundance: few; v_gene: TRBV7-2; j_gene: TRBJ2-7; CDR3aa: CASSRRPGGRLYEQYF; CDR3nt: TGTGCCAGCAGCCGTAGACCCGGGGGCCGACTTTACGAGCAGTACTTC
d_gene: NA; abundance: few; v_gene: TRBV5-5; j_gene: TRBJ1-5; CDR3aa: CASSLEQSNQPQHF; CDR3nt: TGTGCCAGCAGCTTGGAACAAAGCAATCAGCCCCAGCATTTT
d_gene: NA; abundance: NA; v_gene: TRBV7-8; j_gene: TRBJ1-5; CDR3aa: CASSSRYRENEPQHF; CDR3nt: TGTGCCAGCAGCTCTCGCTACAGGGAGAATGAGCCCCAGCATTTT
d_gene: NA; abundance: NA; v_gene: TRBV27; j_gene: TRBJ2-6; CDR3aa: CASSLSTYSGANVLTF; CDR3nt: TGTGCCAGCAGTTTATCGACCTATTCTGGGGCCAACGTCCTGACTTTC
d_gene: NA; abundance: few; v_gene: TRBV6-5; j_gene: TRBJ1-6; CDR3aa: CASSYSRGGVNSPLHF; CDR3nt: TGTGCCAGCAGTTACTCGAGAGGGGGAGTGAATTCACCCCTCCACTTT
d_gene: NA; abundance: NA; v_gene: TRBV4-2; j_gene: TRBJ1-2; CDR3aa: CASSQERHGFNYGYTF; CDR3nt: TGTGCCAGCAGCCAAGAACGCCACGGTTTCAACTATGGCTACACCTTC
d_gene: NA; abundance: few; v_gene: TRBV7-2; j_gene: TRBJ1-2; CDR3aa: CASSQGTWGHIYGYTF; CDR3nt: TGTGCCAGCAGCCAGGGGACGTGGGGGCACATCTATGGCTACACCTTC
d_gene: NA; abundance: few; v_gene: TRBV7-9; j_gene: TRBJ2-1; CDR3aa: CASSIGWQGNNTEQFF; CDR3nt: TGTGCCAGCAGTATTGGGTGGCAGGGGAACAATACTGAGCAGTTCTTC
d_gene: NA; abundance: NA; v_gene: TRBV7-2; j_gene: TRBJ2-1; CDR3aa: CASSPWGPSGSDEQFF; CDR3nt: TGTGCCAGCAGCCCCTGGGGCCCCTCCGGAAGTGATGAGCAGTTCTTC
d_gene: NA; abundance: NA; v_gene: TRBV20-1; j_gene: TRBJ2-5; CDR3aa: CSARDAAKGLFKETQYF; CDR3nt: TGCAGTGCTAGAGACGCCGCAAAGGGACTCTTCAAAGAGACCCAGTACTTC
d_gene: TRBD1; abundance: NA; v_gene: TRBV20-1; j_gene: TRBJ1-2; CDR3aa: CSAREQGEHGYTF; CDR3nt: TGCAGTGCTAGAGAACAGGGGGAGCATGGCTACACCTTC
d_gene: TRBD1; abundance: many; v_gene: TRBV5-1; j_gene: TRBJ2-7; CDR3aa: CASSTGDRGPYEQYF; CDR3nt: TGCGCCAGCAGCACCGGGGACAGGGGTCCCTACGAGCAGTACTTC
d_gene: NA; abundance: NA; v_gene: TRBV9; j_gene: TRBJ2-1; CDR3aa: CASSVEWQGYNEQFF; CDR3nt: TGTGCCAGCAGCGTAGAATGGCAGGGATACAATGAGCAGTTCTTC
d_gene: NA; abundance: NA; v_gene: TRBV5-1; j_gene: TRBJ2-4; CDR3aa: CASSPRLSPRENIQYF; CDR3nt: TGCGCCAGCAGCCCGAGGCTGTCTCCAAGGGAAAACATTCAGTACTTC
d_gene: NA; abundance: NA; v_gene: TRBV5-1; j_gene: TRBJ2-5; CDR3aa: CASRGGTWEETQYF; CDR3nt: TGCGCCAGCAGGGGTGGGACCTGGGAAGAGACCCAGTACTTC
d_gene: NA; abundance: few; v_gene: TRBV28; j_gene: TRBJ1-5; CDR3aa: CASSLWRTTNQPQHF; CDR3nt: TGTGCCAGCAGTTTATGGCGGACTACTAATCAGCCCCAGCATTTT
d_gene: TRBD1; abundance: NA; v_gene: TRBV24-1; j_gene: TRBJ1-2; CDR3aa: CATSSTGEEYGYTF; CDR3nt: TGTGCCACCTCTTCGACAGGGGAAGAGTATGGCTACACCTTC
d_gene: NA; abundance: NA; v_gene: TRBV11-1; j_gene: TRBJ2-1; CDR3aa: CASSLGQAPGRTYNEQFF; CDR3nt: TGTGCCAGCAGTCTAGGGCAGGCACCGGGAAGGACCTACAATGAGCAGTTCTTC
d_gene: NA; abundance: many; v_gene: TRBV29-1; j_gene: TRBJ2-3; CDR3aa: CSVEEGALTTQYF; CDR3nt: TGCAGCGTTGAAGAAGGGGCGCTTACCACGCAGTATTTT
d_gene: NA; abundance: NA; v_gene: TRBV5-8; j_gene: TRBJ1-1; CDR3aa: CASNRMLTEAFF; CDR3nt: TGTGCCAGCAACCGCATGTTAACTGAAGCTTTCTTT
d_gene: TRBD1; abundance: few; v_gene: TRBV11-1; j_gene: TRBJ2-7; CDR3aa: CASSIGLRTDRWVYEQYF; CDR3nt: TGTGCCAGCAGCATAGGCTTAAGGACGGACAGGTGGGTCTACGAGCAGTACTTC
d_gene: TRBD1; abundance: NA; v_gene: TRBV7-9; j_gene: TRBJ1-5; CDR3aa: CASSWGQGTSNQPQHF; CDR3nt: TGTGCCAGCAGCTGGGGACAGGGGACGAGCAATCAGCCCCAGCATTTT
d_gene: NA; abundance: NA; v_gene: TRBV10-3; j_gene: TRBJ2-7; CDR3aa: CAIGNSSSYEQYF; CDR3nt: TGTGCCATCGGAAATAGCAGCTCCTACGAGCAGTACTTC
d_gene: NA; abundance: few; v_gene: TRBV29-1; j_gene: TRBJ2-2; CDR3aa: CSVGRANTGELFF; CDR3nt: TGCAGCGTTGGCAGGGCGAACACCGGGGAGCTGTTTTTT
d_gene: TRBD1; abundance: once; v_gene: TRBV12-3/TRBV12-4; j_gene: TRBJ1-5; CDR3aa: CASSLALRGPGQPQHF; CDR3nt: TGTGCCAGCAGTTTAGCGTTAAGGGGGCCGGGTCAGCCCCAGCATTTT